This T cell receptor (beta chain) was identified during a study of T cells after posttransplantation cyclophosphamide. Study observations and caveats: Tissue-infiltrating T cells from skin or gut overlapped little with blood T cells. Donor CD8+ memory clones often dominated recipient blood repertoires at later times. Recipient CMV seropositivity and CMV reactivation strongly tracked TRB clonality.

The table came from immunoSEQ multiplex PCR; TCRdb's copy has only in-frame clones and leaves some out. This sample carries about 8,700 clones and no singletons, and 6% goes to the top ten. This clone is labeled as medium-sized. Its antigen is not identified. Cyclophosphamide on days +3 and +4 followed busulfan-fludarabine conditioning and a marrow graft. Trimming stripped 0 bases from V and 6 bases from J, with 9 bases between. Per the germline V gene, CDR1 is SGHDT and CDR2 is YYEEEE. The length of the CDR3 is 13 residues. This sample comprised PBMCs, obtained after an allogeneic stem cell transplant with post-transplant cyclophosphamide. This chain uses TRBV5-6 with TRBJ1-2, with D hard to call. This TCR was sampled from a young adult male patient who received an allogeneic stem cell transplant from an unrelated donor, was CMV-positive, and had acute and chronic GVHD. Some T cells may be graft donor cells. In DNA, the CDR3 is TGTGCCAGCAGCTTGGACTCTAATAATGGCTACACCTTC. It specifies CASSLDSNNGYTF.